Listed here is a single TCR beta chain. This sample is drawn from a study of blood T cell repertoires in COVID-19. Study details: The United States, Italy and Spain supplied acute and convalescent COVID-19 samples. T cells, B-cell-depleted T cells, or PBMCs supplied cDNA or gDNA.

The V and J ends lost 5 bases and 1 base, in that order; junction bases with no gene match: 12. In germline, CDR1 is MDHEN, CDR2 SYDVKM. The CDR3 is made up of 18 amino acids. As handled by the study authors: Reference gene primer amplification yielded estimated nucleated cell counts. Only in-frame clones appear in the TCRdb table, and some are missing; sequencing was by immunoSEQ multiplex PCR. The V and J calls and the clone size are those of that table, but D and trimming were determined from the DNA. Counted here are roughly 150,000 clones, around 87% occurring once; the ten biggest clones make up over 12%.

The origin of this receptor is a middle-aged woman with acute or convalescent COVID-19. The source material was peripheral blood. The rearrangement joins TRBV28 to TRBJ2-2; 8 bases agree with TRBD1. The CDR3 DNA is TGTGCCAGCAGTGAATACAGGACAGGGAGAATGAACACCGGGGAGCTGTTTTTT. This sequence encodes CASSEYRTGRMNTGELFF.